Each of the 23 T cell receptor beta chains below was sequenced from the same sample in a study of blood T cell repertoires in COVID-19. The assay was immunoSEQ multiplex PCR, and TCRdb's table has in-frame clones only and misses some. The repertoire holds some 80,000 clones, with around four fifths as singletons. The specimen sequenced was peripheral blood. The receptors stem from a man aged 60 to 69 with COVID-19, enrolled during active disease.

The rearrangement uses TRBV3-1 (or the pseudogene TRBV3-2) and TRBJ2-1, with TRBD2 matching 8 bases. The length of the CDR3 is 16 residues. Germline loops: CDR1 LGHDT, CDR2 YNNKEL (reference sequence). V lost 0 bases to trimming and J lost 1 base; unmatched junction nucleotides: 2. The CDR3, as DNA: TGTGCCAGCAGCCAAGATGCTAGCGGGTCCTACAATGAGCAGTTCTTC. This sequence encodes CASSQDASGSYNEQFF.

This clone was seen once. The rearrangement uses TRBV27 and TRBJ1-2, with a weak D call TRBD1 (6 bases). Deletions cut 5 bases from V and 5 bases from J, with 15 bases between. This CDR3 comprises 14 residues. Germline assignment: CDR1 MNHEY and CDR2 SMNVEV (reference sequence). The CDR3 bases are TGTGCCAGCAGTCCCCAGGGACAATTATATGGCTACACCTTC. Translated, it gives CASSPQGQLYGYTF.

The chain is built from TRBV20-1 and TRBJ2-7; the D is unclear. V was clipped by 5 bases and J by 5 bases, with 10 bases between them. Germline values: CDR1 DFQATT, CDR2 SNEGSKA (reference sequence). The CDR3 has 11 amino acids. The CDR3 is CSAPRLDEQYF. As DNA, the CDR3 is TGCAGTGCTCCGCGCCTAGACGAGCAGTACTTC.

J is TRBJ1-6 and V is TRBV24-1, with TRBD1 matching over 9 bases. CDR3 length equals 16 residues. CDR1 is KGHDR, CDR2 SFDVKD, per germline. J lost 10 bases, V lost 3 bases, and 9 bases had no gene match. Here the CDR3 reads CATSDPPGQGFSPLHF. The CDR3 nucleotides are TGTGCCACCAGTGATCCACCGGGACAGGGCTTCTCACCCCTCCACTTT.

The CDR3 is CASSTRPSTGHYGYTF. The DNA of the CDR3 is TGTGCCAGCAGCACCAGGCCCTCCACAGGACACTATGGCTACACCTTC. This chain uses TRBV21-1 with TRBJ1-2; TRBD1, the table's D call, lacks a check against the DNA. TRBV21-1 is a documented pseudogene. This CDR3 has 16 amino acids.

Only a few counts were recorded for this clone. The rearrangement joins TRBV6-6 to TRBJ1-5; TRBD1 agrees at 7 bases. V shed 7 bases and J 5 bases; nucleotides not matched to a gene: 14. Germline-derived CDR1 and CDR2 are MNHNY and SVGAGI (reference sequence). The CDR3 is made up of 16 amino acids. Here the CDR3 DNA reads TGTGCCAGCATCCAAAACCCAGGGGGAATCGATCAGCCCCAGCATTTT. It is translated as CASIQNPGGIDQPQHF.

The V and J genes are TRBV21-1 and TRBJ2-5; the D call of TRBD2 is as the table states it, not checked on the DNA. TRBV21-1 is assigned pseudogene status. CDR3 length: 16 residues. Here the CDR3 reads CASSKEERGPRRAQYF. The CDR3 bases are TGTGCCAGCAGCAAAGAGGAGAGGGGACCCCGGAGGGCCCAGTACTTC.

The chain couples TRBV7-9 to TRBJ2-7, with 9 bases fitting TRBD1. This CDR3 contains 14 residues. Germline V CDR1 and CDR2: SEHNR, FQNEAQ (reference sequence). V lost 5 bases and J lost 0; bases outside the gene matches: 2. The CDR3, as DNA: TGTGCCAGCAGCGGACAGGGGCACTCCTACGAGCAGTACTTC. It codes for CASSGQGHSYEQYF.

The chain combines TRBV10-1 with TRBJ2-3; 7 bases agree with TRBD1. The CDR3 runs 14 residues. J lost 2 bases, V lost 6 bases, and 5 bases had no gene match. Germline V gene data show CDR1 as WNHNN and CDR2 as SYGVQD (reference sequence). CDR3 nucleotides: TGCGCCAGCAGCCACAGGGGTCCCACAGATACGCAGTATTTT. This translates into CASSHRGPTDTQYF.

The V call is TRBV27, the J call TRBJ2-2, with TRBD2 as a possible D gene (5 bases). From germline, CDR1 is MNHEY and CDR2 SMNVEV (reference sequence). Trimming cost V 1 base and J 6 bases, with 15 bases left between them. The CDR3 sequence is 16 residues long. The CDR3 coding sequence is TGTGCCAGCAGTTTATTGCGTCGGGGAACCCCCGGGGAGCTGTTTTTT. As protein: CASSLLRRGTPGELFF.

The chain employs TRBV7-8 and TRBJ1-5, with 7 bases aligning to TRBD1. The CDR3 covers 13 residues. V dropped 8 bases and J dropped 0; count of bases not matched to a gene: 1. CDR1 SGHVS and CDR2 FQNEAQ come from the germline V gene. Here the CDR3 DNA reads TGTGCCAGCGGGACAGATAGCAATCAGCCCCAGCATTTT. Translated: CASGTDSNQPQHF.

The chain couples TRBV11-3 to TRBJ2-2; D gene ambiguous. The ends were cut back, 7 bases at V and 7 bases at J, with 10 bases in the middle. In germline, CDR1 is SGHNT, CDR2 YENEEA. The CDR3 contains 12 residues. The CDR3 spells CASTRSVGELFF. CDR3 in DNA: TGTGCCAGCACCCGGTCGGTCGGGGAGCTGTTTTTT.

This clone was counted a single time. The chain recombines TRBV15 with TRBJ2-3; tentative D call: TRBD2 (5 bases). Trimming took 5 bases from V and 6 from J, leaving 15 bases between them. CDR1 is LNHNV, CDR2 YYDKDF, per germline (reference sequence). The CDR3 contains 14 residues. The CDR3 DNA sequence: TGTGCCACCAGCTCCCCGCTTTCGGGGGATACGCAGTATTTT. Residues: CATSSPLSGDTQYF.

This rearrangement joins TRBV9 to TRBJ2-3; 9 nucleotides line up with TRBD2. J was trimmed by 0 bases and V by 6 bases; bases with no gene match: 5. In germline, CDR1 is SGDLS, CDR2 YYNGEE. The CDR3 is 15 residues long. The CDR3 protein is CASNRLADSTDTQYF. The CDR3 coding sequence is TGTGCCAGCAACAGACTAGCGGATAGCACAGATACGCAGTATTTT.

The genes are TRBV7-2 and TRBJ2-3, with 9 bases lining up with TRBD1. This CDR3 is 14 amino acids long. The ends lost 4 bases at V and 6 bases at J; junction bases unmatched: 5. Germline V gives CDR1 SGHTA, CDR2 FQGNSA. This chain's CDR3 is CASSSGQGKDTQYF. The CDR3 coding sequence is TGTGCCAGCAGCTCCGGACAGGGGAAGGATACGCAGTATTTT.

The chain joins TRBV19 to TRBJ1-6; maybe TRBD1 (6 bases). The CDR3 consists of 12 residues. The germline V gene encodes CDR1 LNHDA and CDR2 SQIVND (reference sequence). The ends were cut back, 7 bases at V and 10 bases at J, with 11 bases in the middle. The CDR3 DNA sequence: TGTGCCAGTACCGATAGGGGGTCACCCCTCCACTTT. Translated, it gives CASTDRGSPLHF.

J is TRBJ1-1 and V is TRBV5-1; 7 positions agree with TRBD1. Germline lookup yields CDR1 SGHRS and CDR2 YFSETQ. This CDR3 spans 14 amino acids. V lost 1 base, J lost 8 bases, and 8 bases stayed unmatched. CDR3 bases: TGCGCCAGCAGCTTGACCACAGGGGCTATAGAAGCTTTCTTT. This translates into CASSLTTGAIEAFF. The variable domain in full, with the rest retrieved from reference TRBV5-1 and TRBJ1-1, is KAGVTQTPRYLIKTRGQQVTLSCSPISGHRSVSWYQQTPGQGLQFLFEYFSETQRNKGNFPGRFSGRQFSNSRSEMNVSTLELGDSALYLCASSLTTGAIEAFFGQGTRLTVV.

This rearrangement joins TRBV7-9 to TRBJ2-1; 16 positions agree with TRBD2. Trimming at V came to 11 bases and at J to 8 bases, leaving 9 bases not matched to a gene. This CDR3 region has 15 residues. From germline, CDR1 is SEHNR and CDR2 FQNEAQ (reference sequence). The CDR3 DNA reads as TGTGCCCTGACTTTGGGACTAGCGGGAGGGGATGAGCAGTTCTTC. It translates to CALTLGLAGGDEQFF.

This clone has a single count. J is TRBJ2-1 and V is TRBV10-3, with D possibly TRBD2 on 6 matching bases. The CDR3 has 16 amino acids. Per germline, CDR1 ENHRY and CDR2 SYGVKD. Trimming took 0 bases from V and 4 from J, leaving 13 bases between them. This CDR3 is CAISESTRGEYNEQFF. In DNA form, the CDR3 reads TGTGCCATCAGTGAGTCCACCCGCGGGGAGTACAATGAGCAGTTCTTC.

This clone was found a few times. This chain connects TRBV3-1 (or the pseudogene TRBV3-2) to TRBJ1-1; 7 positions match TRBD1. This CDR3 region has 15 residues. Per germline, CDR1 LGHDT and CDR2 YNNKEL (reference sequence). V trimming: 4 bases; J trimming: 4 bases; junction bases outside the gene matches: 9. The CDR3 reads CASSPYDRAGTEAFF. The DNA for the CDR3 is TGTGCCAGCAGCCCCTATGACAGGGCCGGCACTGAAGCTTTCTTT.

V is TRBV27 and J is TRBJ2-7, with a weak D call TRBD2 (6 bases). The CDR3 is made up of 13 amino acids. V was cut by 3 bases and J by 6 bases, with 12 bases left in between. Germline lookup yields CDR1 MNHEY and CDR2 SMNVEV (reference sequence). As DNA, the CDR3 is TGTGCCAGCAGTTTTGGTCACGGGAGCGAGCAGTACTTC. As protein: CASSFGHGSEQYF.

CDR3 protein: CASSVEGQGASSYNSPLHF. The CDR3, as DNA: TGTGCCAGCAGCGTAGAGGGACAGGGGGCAAGCTCCTATAATTCACCCCTCCACTTT. The V and J genes are TRBV9 and TRBJ1-6, with 12 bases aligning to TRBD1. Germline loops: CDR1 SGDLS, CDR2 YYNGEE. The CDR3 has 19 residues. The V and J ends lost 0 bases and 0 bases, in that order; junction bases with no gene match: 4.

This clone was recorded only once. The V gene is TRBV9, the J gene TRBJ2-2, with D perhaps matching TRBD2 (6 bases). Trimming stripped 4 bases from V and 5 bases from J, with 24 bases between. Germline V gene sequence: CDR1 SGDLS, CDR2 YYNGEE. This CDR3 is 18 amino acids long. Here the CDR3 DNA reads TGTGCCAGCAGCCCCCGAGATAGCGGAGAGGCGAGGACCGGGGAGCTGTTTTTT. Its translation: CASSPRDSGEARTGELFF. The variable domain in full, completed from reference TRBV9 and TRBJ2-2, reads DSGVTQTPKHLITATGQRVTLRCSPRSGDLSVYWYQQSLDQGLQFLIQYYNGEERAKGNILERFSAQQFPDLHSELNLSSLELGDSALYFCASSPRDSGEARTGELFFGEGSRLTVL.